These T cell receptor beta chains were read from a single sample in a study of blood T cell repertoires in COVID-19. The method was immunoSEQ multiplex PCR; TCRdb's version includes in-frame clones alone and lacks a portion of them. Seen here are tens of thousands of clones, roughly 88% observed once, and the top ten hold 1.5% to 2%. The sequenced sample consisted of peripheral blood. The receptors come from a young man with acute or convalescent COVID-19. Both conserved end residues are part of each CDR3. The D gene is left open where the match is weak. Size is stated for part of the rows, as once, few or many counts, or as a class when the clone is expanded.

d_gene | j_gene | abundance | v_gene | CDR3nt | CDR3aa
. | TRBJ2-2 | . | TRBV4-2 | TGTGCCAGCAGCTCCCAATCAGACAAGAACACCGGGGAGCTGTTTTTT | CASSSQSDKNTGELFF
TRBD1 | TRBJ1-1 | once | TRBV4-1 | TGCGCCAGCAGCCCGGGGACAGGAGAAGCTTTCTTT | CASSPGTGEAFF
. | TRBJ1-1 | . | TRBV7-8 | TGTGCCAGCAGCTTACGCCGGGAGAGGAACACTGAAGCTTTCTTT | CASSLRRERNTEAFF
TRBD2 | TRBJ2-3 | few | TRBV5-5 | TGTGCCAGCAGCTTGACTAGCGGGAGCCTCAGCACAGATACGCAGTATTTT | CASSLTSGSLSTDTQYF
TRBD1 | TRBJ2-1 | . | TRBV2 | TGTGCCAGCATCCTCGACAGGGAAGCGTACAATGAGCAGTTCTTC | CASILDREAYNEQFF
TRBD2 | TRBJ2-1 | . | TRBV5-1 | TGCGCCAGCAGCCCGGGGGGGGCGGCAGGGGCTTTGGATGAGCAGTTCTTC | CASSPGGAAGALDEQFF
. | TRBJ1-2 | . | TRBV2 | TGTGCCAGCAGTGAGTTACAGAACTATGGCTACACCTTC | CASSELQNYGYTF
. | TRBJ1-6 | few | TRBV7-9 | TGTGCCAGCAGCCCTTCCACGGGACTAACCCTCCACTTT | CASSPSTGLTLHF
. | TRBJ1-2 | once | TRBV24-1 | TGTGCCACCAGTGACGGGAATGGCTACACCTTC | CATSDGNGYTF
. | TRBJ1-3 | . | TRBV10-3 | TGTGCCATCACCAAGAGGTCGGGTGCTGGAAACACCATATATTTT | CAITKRSGAGNTIYF
. | TRBJ1-6 | few | TRBV5-1 | TGCGCCAGCAGCTTGGCCGGTAAAAATTCACCCCTCCACTTT | CASSLAGKNSPLHF
. | TRBJ1-2 | once | TRBV7-2 | TGTGCCAGCAGCCAGGGGCGGGGGAACTATGGCTACACCTTC | CASSQGRGNYGYTF
. | TRBJ1-5 | few | TRBV19 | TGTGCCAGTCGGGGGGTTCGGAATGGCAATCAGCCCCAGCATTTT | CASRGVRNGNQPQHF
. | TRBJ1-5 | . | TRBV3-1/TRBV3-2 | TGTGCCAGCAGCCAAGCTTCGGGGGATCAGCCCCAGCATTTT | CASSQASGDQPQHF
. | TRBJ2-7 | . | TRBV27 | TGTGCCAGCAGTTCCCGGACGGGATCCTACGAGCAGTACTTC | CASSSRTGSYEQYF
TRBD1 | TRBJ2-5 | . | TRBV6-2/TRBV6-3 | TGTGCCAGCAGTTATAGACAGGGGGGGACCCAGTACTTC | CASSYRQGGTQYF
. | TRBJ1-1 | . | TRBV6-6 | TGTGCCAGCAGTTACTCGAGTCTCATGAACACTGAAGCTTTCTTT | CASSYSSLMNTEAFF
TRBD1 | TRBJ1-1 | few | TRBV14 | TGTGCCAGCAGCCAAGAACAGGGGCGCGCTGAAGCTTTCTTT | CASSQEQGRAEAFF
TRBD1 | TRBJ1-2 | medium-sized | TRBV6-2/TRBV6-3 | TGTGCCAGCAGCAAGGGGGCTGGAAGTGGCTACACCTTC | CASSKGAGSGYTF
. | TRBJ1-1 | . | TRBV5-1 | TGCGCCAGCAGCGATCAGGGGAACACTGAAGCTTTCTTT | CASSDQGNTEAFF
. | TRBJ1-1 | . | TRBV15 | TGTGCCACCAGCAGAGGTGGGAGGGAGAACACTGAAGCTTTCTTT | CATSRGGRENTEAFF
. | TRBJ2-5 | . | TRBV7-6 | TGTGCCAGCACCCTAGCCCCCAATACAGGGAGCAGGGGAGAGACCCAGTACTTC | CASTLAPNTGSRGETQYF
. | TRBJ2-3 | . | TRBV4-2 | TGTGCCAGCAGCCAAGAGGGTGCTCTGTGGGGGGGCGCTCTAGGGCCTTCGCAGTATTTT | CASSQEGALWGGALGPSQYF
. | TRBJ2-3 | . | TRBV18 | TGTGCCAGCTCACCGAGAGGAGATACGCAGTATTTT | CASSPRGDTQYF
. | TRBJ1-6 | . | TRBV10-2 | TGCGCCAGCAGTGACACGGGAGCCAGCTATAATTCACCCCTCCACTTT | CASSDTGASYNSPLHF
. | TRBJ2-1 | . | TRBV20-1 | TGCAGTGCTAGTATCGTGGCTTACAATGAGCAGTTCTTC | CSASIVAYNEQFF
. | TRBJ2-4 | . | TRBV6-2/TRBV6-3 | TGTGCCAGCAGTTACTCGATCCGGGAGCTCGTCAAAAACATTCAGTACTTC | CASSYSIRELVKNIQYF
TRBD1 | TRBJ1-6 | . | TRBV7-2 | TGTGCCAGCAGCTTCTCGGGACAGGGGTGGGCACCCCTCCACTTT | CASSFSGQGWAPLHF
TRBD1 | TRBJ2-1 | . | TRBV7-3 | TGTGCCAGCAGCGGAACGGGACAGGGAGAGACCCCCATAAACTACAATGAGCAGTTCTTC | CASSGTGQGETPINYNEQFF
TRBD2 | TRBJ2-5 | once | TRBV10-3 | TGTGCCATCAGTTCAGCGGGGGGCTGGGAGACCCAGTACTTC | CAISSAGGWETQYF
. | TRBJ2-4 | . | TRBV28 | TGTGCCAGCAGCTCTGGGTGGGGGGGCGCGAACATTCAGTACTTC | CASSSGWGGANIQYF
. | TRBJ2-3 | . | TRBV24-1 | TGTGCCACCGTGGGGGGAACCACAGATACGCAGTATTTT | CATVGGTTDTQYF
TRBD1 | TRBJ1-4 | once | TRBV6-5 | TGTGCCAGCACTCTCTCAGGACAGGGTGAAAAACTGTTTTTT | CASTLSGQGEKLFF
TRBD2 | TRBJ2-1 | . | TRBV27 | TGTGCCAGCCTTACCACTAGCGGCTCCTACAATGAGCAGTTCTTC | CASLTTSGSYNEQFF
TRBD1 | TRBJ1-3 | . | TRBV18 | TGTGCCAGCTCACCAGACAGGGCTGGAAACACCATATATTTT | CASSPDRAGNTIYF
TRBD1 | TRBJ1-6 | . | TRBV10-2 | TGCGCCACCTCGGGACAGGAAAGGTCACCCCTCCACTTT | CATSGQERSPLHF